The next 12 T cell receptor beta chains were all read from a single sample in a study of blood T cell repertoires in COVID-19. Assay used: immunoSEQ multiplex PCR; TCRdb lists only in-frame clones, some missing. Of about 260,000 clones listed, 80% to 95% are singletons. Sequenced: peripheral blood. The receptors were sampled from a person under 35 with COVID-19, enrolled during active disease.

The genes are TRBV7-2 and TRBJ2-3; 7 bases fit TRBD2. This CDR3 has 15 residues. Unmatched junction bases numbered 3, after V lost 3 bases and J lost 0 bases. Germline assignment: CDR1 SGHTA and CDR2 FQGNSA. The CDR3 loop reads CASSLGLTSTDTQYF. In DNA form, the CDR3 reads TGTGCCAGCAGCTTGGGACTAACTAGCACAGATACGCAGTATTTT.

The gene calls are TRBV5-1 and TRBJ1-2; a possible D gene is TRBD1 (6 bases). This CDR3 region has 16 residues. Germline-derived CDR1 and CDR2 are SGHRS and YFSETQ. V lost 4 bases, J lost 5 bases, and 21 bases lay in between. The DNA for the CDR3 is TGCGCCAGCAGCACAGGACGACAGGCCATTGGATATGGCTACACCTTC. It is translated as CASSTGRQAIGYGYTF.

The chain has TRBV28 and TRBJ2-3; 8 nucleotides agree with TRBD1. The CDR3 runs 15 residues. Unmatched junction bases numbered 8, after V lost 4 bases and J lost 5 bases. Looked up from germline, CDR1 is MDHEN and CDR2 is SYDVKM. The CDR3 sequence is CASSYQTGVGDTQYF. CDR3 nucleotide sequence: TGTGCCAGCAGTTACCAGACAGGGGTAGGAGATACGCAGTATTTT.

V usage is TRBV5-1 and J usage is TRBJ1-1; D might be TRBD1 (5 bases). From germline, CDR1 is SGHRS and CDR2 YFSETQ. This CDR3 region has 12 residues. The V end was cut by 5 bases, the J end by 3 bases, with 8 bases between. CDR3 sequence reads: CASRGEDTEAFF. Here the CDR3 DNA reads TGCGCCAGCAGGGGGGAGGACACTGAAGCTTTCTTT.

A single count supports this clone. This sequence joins TRBV9 and TRBJ2-7; 7 bases line up with TRBD2. V lost 0 bases, J lost 3 bases, and 6 bases stayed unmatched. The CDR3 covers 15 residues. In germline, CDR1 is SGDLS, CDR2 YYNGEE. CDR3 residues: CASSVGAGVLYEQYF. The CDR3 nucleotides are TGTGCCAGCAGCGTAGGTGCGGGAGTCCTCTACGAGCAGTACTTC.

The J gene is TRBJ2-3, the V gene TRBV7-8, with D perhaps matching TRBD2 (6 bases). The length of the CDR3 is 16 residues. The germline V gene encodes CDR1 SGHVS and CDR2 FQNEAQ. V dropped 4 bases and J dropped 1 base, with 15 bases sitting between them. The CDR3 DNA reads as TGTGCCAGCAGCTCGGCCGGGACTGAGCGCACAGATACGCAGTATTTT. Amino acid sequence: CASSSAGTERTDTQYF.

This chain connects TRBV6-5 to TRBJ2-7; 7 positions agree with TRBD1. The CDR3 is made up of 15 amino acids. CDR1 MNHEY and CDR2 SVGAGI come from the germline V gene. V shed 0 bases and J 2 bases; nucleotides not matched to a gene: 4. CDR3 residues: CASSYSTGIPYEQYF. The CDR3 region has the DNA TGTGCCAGCAGTTACTCGACAGGGATCCCCTACGAGCAGTACTTC.

The chain joins TRBV2 to TRBJ2-7; D is uncertain. V was pared by 7 bases and J by 0 bases, with 7 bases between. The CDR3 covers 12 residues. In germline, CDR1 is SNHLY, CDR2 FYNNEI. The CDR3 nucleotides read TGTGCCAGCACCACAAGCTCCTACGAGCAGTACTTC. Amino acid sequence: CASTTSSYEQYF.

The rearrangement links TRBV5-6 to TRBJ2-1, with TRBD2 identical over 8 bases. Germline CDR1 and CDR2: SGHDT and YYEEEE. The CDR3 contains 16 residues. V shed 6 bases, J shed 0 bases, and the junction held 8 bases outside the gene matches. The CDR3 nucleotides read TGTGCCAGCACCGAAATAGCGGGGCCCTCCTACAATGAGCAGTTCTTC. Encoded protein: CASTEIAGPSYNEQFF.

In its sample, this clone was seen once. V gene TRBV5-5 combines with J gene TRBJ1-1, with TRBD1 matching 7 bases. The J segment lost 6 bases and the V segment lost 5 bases, leaving 10 bases of the junction unmatched. The CDR3 length is 14 residues. CDR1 is SGHKS and CDR2 is YYEKEE in the germline V gene (reference sequence). In DNA form, the CDR3 reads TGTGCCAGCAGTAGGGGACAGATGGGACCTGAAGCTTTCTTT. It encodes CASSRGQMGPEAFF.

The chain employs TRBV27 and TRBJ2-3, with D perhaps TRBD1 (6 bases). The CDR3 runs 13 residues. Trimming shortened V by 5 bases and J by 4 bases, and 10 bases separated the two germline ends. Germline V gene lookup returns CDR1 MNHEY and CDR2 SMNVEV (reference sequence). The CDR3: CASSLQGADTQYF. Written as DNA, the CDR3 is TGTGCCAGCAGTCTACAGGGCGCAGATACGCAGTATTTT.

V and J are TRBV25-1 and TRBJ2-1, with TRBD2 matching 11 bases. The trim removed 3 bases at V and 16 bases at J, leaving 8 bases unmatched. The CDR3 contains 13 residues. Germline-derived CDR1 and CDR2 are MGHDK and SYGVNS. CDR3 in DNA: TGTGCCAGCAGTGATACGTTAGCGGGAGGGCACTTCTTC. This encodes CASSDTLAGGHFF.